This T cell receptor beta chain is from a study of shared clonotypes between healthy human individuals. This clone turned up a few times. Its antigen remains unknown. Using immunoSEQ multiplex PCR, the repertoire was profiled, and TCRdb retains in-frame clones only, with some absent. The table lists nearly 1,000,000 clones, approximately 80% of them singletons, with about 1.5% in the top ten. Germline assignment: CDR1 MNHEY and CDR2 SMNVEV (reference sequence). The CDR3 spans 14 residues. V trimming: 3 bases; J trimming: 1 base; junction bases outside the gene matches: 0. Findings and limits, study-wide: Clonotype sharing across several donors was observed for roughly 5% of naive CD4 clonotypes. Genetic and exposure-history diversity was limited by the few donors.

Input material: memory CD4+ T cells sorted from blood. Stated subset: CD45RA-negative fraction. V is TRBV27 and J is TRBJ1-1, with 9 positions matching TRBD1. The source of this sequence is a man between 18 and 35 years old in good health. This chain's CDR3 is CASSLGQGNTEAFF. CDR3 nucleotides: TGTGCCAGCAGTTTGGGACAGGGGAACACTGAAGCTTTCTTT.